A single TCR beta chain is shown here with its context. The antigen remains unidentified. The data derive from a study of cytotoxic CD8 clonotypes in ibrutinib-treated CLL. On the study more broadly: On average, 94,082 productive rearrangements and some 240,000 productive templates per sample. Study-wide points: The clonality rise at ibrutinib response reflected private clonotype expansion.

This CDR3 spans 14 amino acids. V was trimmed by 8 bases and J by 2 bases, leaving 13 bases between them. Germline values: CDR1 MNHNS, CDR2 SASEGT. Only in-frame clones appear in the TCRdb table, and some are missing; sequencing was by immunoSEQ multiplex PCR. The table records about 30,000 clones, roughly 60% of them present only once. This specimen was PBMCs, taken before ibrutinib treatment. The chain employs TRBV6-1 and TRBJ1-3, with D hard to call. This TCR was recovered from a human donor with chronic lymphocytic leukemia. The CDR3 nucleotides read TGTGCCAGCTGTCAGAGCCGAACTGGAAACACCATATATTTT. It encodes CASCQSRTGNTIYF.